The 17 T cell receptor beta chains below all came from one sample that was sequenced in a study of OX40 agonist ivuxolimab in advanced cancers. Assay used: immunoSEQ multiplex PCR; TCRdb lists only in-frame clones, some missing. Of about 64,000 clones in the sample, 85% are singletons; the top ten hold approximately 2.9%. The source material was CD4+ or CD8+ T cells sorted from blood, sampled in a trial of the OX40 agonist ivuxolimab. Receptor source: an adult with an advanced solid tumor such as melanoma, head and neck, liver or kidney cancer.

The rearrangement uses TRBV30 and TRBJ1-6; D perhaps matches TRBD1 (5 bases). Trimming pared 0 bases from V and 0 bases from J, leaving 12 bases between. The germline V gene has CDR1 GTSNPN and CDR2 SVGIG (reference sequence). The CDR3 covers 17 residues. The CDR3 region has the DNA TGTGCCTGGAGTGTCGGGGGACGGAGCTCCTATAATTCACCCCTCCACTTT. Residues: CAWSVGGRSSYNSPLHF.

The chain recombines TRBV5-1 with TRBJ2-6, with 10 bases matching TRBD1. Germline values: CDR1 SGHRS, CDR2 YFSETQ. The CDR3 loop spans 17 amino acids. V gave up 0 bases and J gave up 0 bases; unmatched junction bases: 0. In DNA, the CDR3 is TGCGCCAGCAGCTTGGGGGACAGGGGCTCTGGGGCCAACGTCCTGACTTTC. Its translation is CASSLGDRGSGANVLTF.

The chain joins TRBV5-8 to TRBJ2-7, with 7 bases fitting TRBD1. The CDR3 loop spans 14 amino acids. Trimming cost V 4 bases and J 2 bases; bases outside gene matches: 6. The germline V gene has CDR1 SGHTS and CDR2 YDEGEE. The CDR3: CASSQRTGAYEQYF. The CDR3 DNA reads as TGTGCCAGCAGCCAACGGACAGGAGCCTACGAGCAGTACTTC.

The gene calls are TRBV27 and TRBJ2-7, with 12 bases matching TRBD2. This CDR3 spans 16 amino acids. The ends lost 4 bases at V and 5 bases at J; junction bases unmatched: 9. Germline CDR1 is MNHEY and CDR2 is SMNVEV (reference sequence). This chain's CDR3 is CASSYLGLAGFDEQYF. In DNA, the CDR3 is TGTGCCAGCAGTTACCTAGGACTAGCGGGATTCGACGAGCAGTACTTC.

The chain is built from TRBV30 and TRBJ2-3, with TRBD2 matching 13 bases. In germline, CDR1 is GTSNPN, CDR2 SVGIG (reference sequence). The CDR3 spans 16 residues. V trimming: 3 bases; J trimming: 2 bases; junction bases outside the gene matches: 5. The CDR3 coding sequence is TGTGCCTGGAGGCTGGGACTAGCGGGGAACACAGATACGCAGTATTTT. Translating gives CAWRLGLAGNTDTQYF.

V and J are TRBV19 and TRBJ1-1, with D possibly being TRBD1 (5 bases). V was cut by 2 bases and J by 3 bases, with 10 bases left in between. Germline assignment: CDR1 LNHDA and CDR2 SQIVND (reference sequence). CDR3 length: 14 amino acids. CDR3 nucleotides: TGTGCCAGTAGTATAACGGGGCTGGACACTGAAGCTTTCTTT. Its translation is CASSITGLDTEAFF. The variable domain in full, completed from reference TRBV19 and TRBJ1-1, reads DGGITQSPKYLFRKEGQNVTLSCEQNLNHDAMYWYRQDPGQGLRLIYYSQIVNDFQKGDIAEGYSVSREKKESFPLTVTSAQKNPTAFYLCASSITGLDTEAFFGQGTRLTVV.

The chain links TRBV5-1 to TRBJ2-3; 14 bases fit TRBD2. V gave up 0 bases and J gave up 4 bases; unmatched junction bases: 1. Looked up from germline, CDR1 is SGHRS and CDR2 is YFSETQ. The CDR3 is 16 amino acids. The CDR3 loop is CASSLGLAGGADTQYF. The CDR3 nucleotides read TGCGCCAGCAGCTTGGGACTAGCGGGAGGGGCAGATACGCAGTATTTT.

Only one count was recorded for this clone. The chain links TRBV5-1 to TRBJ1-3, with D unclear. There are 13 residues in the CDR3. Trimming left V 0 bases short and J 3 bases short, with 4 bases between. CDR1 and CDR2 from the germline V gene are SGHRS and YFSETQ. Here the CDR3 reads CASSLDSGNTIYF. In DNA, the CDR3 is TGCGCCAGCAGCTTGGACAGTGGAAACACCATATATTTT.

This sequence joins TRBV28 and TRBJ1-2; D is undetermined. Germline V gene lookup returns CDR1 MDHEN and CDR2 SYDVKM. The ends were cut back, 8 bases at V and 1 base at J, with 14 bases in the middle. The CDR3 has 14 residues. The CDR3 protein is CASESPGLNYGYTF. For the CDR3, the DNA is TGTGCCAGCGAATCACCGGGCCTTAACTATGGCTACACCTTC.

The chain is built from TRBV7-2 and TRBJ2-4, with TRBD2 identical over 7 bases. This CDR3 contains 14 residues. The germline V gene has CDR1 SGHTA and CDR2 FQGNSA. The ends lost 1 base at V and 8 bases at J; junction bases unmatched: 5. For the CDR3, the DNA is TGTGCCAGCAGCTTAGGCCTAGCGGAGGACATTCAGTACTTC. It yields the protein CASSLGLAEDIQYF.

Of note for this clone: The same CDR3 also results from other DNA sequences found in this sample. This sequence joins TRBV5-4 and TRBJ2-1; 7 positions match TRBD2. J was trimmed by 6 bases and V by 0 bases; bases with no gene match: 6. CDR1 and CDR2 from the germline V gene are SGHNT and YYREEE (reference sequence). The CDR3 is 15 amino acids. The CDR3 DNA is TGTGCCAGCAGCTTGGATCGAGCGGGGAGCAATGAGCAGTTCTTC. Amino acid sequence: CASSLDRAGSNEQFF.

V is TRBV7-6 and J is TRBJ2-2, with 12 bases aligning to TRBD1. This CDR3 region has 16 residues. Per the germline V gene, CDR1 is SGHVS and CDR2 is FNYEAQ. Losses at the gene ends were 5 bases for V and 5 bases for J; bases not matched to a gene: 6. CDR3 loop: CASSPEGQGATGELFF. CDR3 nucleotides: TGTGCCAGCAGCCCAGAGGGACAGGGGGCGACCGGGGAGCTGTTTTTT.

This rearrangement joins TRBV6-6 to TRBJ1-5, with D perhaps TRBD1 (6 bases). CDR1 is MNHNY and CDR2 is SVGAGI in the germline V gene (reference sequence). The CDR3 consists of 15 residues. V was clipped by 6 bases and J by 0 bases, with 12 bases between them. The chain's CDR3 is CASSRDIFSNQPQHF. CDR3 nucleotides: TGTGCCAGCAGCCGGGACATTTTTAGCAATCAGCCCCAGCATTTT.

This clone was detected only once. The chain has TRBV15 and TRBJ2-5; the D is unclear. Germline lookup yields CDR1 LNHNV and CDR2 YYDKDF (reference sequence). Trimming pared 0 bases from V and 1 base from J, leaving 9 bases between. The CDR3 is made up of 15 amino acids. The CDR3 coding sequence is TGTGCCACCAGCAGAGATTTTCTCACCCAAGAGACCCAGTACTTC. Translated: CATSRDFLTQETQYF.

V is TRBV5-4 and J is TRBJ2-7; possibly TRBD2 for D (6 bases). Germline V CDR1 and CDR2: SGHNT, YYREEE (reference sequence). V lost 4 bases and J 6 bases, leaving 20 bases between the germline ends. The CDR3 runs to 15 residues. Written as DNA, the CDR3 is TGTGCCAGCAGCCCCCCCGGGTCAGCGGGTAGCGAGCAGTACTTC. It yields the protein CASSPPGSAGSEQYF.

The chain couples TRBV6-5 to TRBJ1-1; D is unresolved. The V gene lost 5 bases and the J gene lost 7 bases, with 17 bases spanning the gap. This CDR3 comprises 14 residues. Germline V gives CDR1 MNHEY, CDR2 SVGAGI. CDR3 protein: CASSPRGGRSEAFF. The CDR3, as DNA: TGTGCCAGCAGTCCACGGGGAGGGAGAAGTGAAGCTTTCTTT.

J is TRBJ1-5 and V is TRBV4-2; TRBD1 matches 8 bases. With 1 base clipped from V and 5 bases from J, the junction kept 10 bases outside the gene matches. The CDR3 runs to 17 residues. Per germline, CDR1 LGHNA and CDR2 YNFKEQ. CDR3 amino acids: CASSQGFGQGIDQPQHF. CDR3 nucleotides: TGTGCCAGCAGCCAAGGTTTCGGACAGGGTATTGATCAGCCCCAGCATTTT.